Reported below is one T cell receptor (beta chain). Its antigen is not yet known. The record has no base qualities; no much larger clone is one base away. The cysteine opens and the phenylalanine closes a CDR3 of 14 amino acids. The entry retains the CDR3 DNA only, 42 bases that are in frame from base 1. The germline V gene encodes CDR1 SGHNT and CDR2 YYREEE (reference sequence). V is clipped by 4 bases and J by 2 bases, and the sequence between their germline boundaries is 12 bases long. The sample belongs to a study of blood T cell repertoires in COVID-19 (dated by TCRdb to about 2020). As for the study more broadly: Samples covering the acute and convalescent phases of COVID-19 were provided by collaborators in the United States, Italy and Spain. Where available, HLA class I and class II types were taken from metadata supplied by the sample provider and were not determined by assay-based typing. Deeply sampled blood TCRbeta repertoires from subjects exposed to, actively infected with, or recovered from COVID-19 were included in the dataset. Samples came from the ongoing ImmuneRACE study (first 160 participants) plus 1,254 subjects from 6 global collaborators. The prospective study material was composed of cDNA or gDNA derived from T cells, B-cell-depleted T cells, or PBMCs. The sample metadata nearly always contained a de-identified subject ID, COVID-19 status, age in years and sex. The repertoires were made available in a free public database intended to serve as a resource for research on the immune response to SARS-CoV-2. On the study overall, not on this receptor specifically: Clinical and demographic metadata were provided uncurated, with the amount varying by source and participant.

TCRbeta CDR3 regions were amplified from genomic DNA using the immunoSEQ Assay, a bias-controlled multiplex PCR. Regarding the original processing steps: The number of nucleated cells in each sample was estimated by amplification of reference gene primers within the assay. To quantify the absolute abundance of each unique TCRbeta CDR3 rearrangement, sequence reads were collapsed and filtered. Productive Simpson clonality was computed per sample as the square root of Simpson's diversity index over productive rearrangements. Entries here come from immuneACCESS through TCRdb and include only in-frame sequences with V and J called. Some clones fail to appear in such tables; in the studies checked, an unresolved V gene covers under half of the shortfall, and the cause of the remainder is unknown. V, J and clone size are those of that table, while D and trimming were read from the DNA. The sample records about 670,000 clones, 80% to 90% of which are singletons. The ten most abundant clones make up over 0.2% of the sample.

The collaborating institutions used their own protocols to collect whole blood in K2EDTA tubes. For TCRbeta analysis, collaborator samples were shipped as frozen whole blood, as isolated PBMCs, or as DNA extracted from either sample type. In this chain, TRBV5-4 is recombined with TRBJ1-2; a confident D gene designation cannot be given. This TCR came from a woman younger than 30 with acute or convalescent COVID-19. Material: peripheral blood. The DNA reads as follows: TGTGCCAGCAGCGCGGGTCCCGGGAACTATGGCTACACCTTC. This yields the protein CASSAGPGNYGYTF.